This TCR beta chain was recovered during a study of beta chain features in type 1 diabetes. Expressed TCRB transcripts got sequenced, as all isolated RNA was reverse transcribed. Profiled with immunoSEQ multiplex PCR; TCRdb holds only in-frame clones, not every one. The table includes 600,000 to 650,000 clones, 15% detected once. Germline CDR1 reads MDHEN; CDR2 reads SYDVKM. Deletions cut 6 bases from V and 2 bases from J, with 8 bases between. CDR3 length equals 13 residues. The source is a man aged 18 to 30 in good health. Input material: naive CD4+ T cells from blood. The V call is TRBV28, the J call TRBJ1-3; a weak D match, TRBD1 (5 bases). Written as DNA, the CDR3 is TGTGCCAGCAGCAGAGGGGCTGGAAACACCATATATTTT. This codes for CASSRGAGNTIYF.